These 17 T cell receptor beta chains were sequenced from one sample in a study of blood T cell repertoires in COVID-19 (dated by TCRdb to about 2020). The library was made by the immunoSEQ multiplex PCR assay. As stored in TCRdb, this immuneACCESS dataset retains in-frame rearrangements with V and J assigned. A fraction of the clones does not appear; measured against another copy, unresolved V genes explain less than half of the discrepancy, and the remainder lacks a known reason. The sample yields around 200,000 clones; 70% to 80% were counted once. The ten largest account for almost 6% of the sample. The material sequenced was peripheral blood. All receptors come from a woman aged 40 to 50 with COVID-19, enrolled during active disease.

The chain has TRBV7-9 and TRBJ2-1; D is possibly TRBD1 (7 bases). V was trimmed by 3 bases and J by 5 bases, leaving 17 bases between them. The CDR3 runs 16 residues. CDR1 is SEHNR, CDR2 FQNEAQ, per germline (reference sequence). As DNA, the CDR3 is TGTGCCAGCAGCTTTTTCGGAGGGGGCGCCGACAATGAGCAGTTCTTC. It specifies CASSFFGGGADNEQFF.

The chain recombines TRBV11-3 with TRBJ2-1; D possibly corresponds to TRBD2 (7 bases). The V gene's germline CDR1 is SGHNT and CDR2 YENEEA. This CDR3 region has 12 residues. V was trimmed by 6 bases and J by 8 bases, leaving 11 bases between them. The CDR3 spells CASRGEGDEQFF. The CDR3 bases are TGTGCCAGCAGGGGGGAGGGGGATGAGCAGTTCTTC. Using reference TRBV11-3 and TRBJ2-1 for the parts outside the CDR3, the full variable domain is EAGVVQSPRYKIIEKKQPVAFWCNPISGHNTLYWYLQNLGQGPELLIRYENEEAVDDSQLPKDRFSAERLKGVDSTLKIQPAELGDSAVYLCASRGEGDEQFFGPGTRLTVL.

The genes are TRBV6-5 and TRBJ2-5, with TRBD2 matching 7 bases. This CDR3 is 15 amino acids long. The J segment lost 1 base and the V segment lost 6 bases, leaving 8 bases of the junction unmatched. Germline V CDR1 and CDR2: MNHEY, SVGAGI. The CDR3 DNA reads TGTGCCAGCAGACCTCTAGCGGAGGGCCAAGAGACCCAGTACTTC. This codes for CASRPLAEGQETQYF.

The chain carries TRBV4-2 and TRBJ2-5; TRBD2 matches at 10 bases. The CDR3 has 19 residues. With V trimmed by 0 bases and J by 4 bases, 14 bases remained unmatched. The germline CDR1 and CDR2 sequences are LGHNA and YNFKEQ. In DNA form, the CDR3 reads TGTGCCAGCAGCCAAGACGTTCTAGCGGGGGACCATCTCGGAGAGACCCAGTACTTC. It is translated as CASSQDVLAGDHLGETQYF.

The chain employs TRBV5-5 and TRBJ1-6, with a weak D call TRBD1 (5 bases). Trimming cost V 6 bases and J 9 bases, with 16 bases left between them. CDR1 is SGHKS, CDR2 YYEKEE, per germline (reference sequence). CDR3 length equals 14 residues. Here the CDR3 reads CASTTGGGSSPLHF. CDR3 nucleotide sequence: TGTGCCAGCACCACGGGCGGGGGGAGTTCACCCCTCCACTTT.

This chain connects TRBV2 to TRBJ1-2; 7 bases line up with TRBD1. CDR3 length equals 14 residues. Unmatched junction bases numbered 7, after V lost 7 bases and J lost 2 bases. The germline CDR1 and CDR2 sequences are SNHLY and FYNNEI. Here the CDR3 reads CASTGMTGNYGYTF. The CDR3 nucleotides read TGTGCCAGCACTGGCATGACAGGGAACTATGGCTACACCTTC.

V gene TRBV6-2 or TRBV6-3 combines with J gene TRBJ2-1; 12 bases line up with TRBD1. The CDR3 totals 16 residues. The germline V gene encodes CDR1 MNHEY and CDR2 SVGEGT. V lost 1 base, J lost 4 bases, and 2 bases stayed unmatched. The CDR3 loop is CASSYWDRGLYNEQFF. Written as DNA, the CDR3 is TGTGCCAGCAGTTACTGGGACAGGGGGCTGTACAATGAGCAGTTCTTC.

The chain joins TRBV5-6 to TRBJ1-2; D gene ambiguous. CDR3 length equals 15 residues. CDR1 is SGHDT and CDR2 is YYEEEE in the germline V gene. Trimming left V 1 base short and J 5 bases short, with 15 bases between. The CDR3 loop reads CASSLRQAGLYGYTF. The CDR3 DNA reads TGTGCCAGCAGCTTGAGGCAGGCAGGTTTATATGGCTACACCTTC.

V gene TRBV30 combines with J gene TRBJ2-7; D gene uncertain. CDR3 size: 13 residues. V was pared by 0 bases and J by 3 bases, with 9 bases between. Germline-derived CDR1 and CDR2 are GTSNPN and SVGIG (reference sequence). CDR3: CAWSVSVYYEQYF. CDR3 DNA: TGTGCCTGGAGTGTGAGTGTTTACTACGAGCAGTACTTC.

The chain recombines TRBV3-1 (or the pseudogene TRBV3-2) with TRBJ2-5; 8 bases are a match to TRBD1. Germline V gives CDR1 LGHDT, CDR2 YNNKEL (reference sequence). The CDR3 length is 14 residues. V was pared by 4 bases and J by 1 base, with 2 bases of the junction left unmatched. CDR3 nucleotides: TGTGCCAGCAGCCTAGGACAGGGCCAAGAGACCCAGTACTTC. It specifies CASSLGQGQETQYF.

V and J are TRBV18 and TRBJ1-2; TRBD1 is a possible D gene (6 bases). The V end was cut by 5 bases, the J end by 3 bases, with 13 bases between. The CDR3 runs 14 residues. CDR1 and CDR2 (germline): KGHSH, LQKENI. This chain's CDR3 is CASSFTGLDYGYTF. The CDR3, as DNA: TGTGCCAGCTCATTTACAGGGTTGGACTATGGCTACACCTTC.

The chain has TRBV5-4 and TRBJ1-5; TRBD1 might be the D (5 bases). The CDR3 extends over 14 amino acids. CDR1 is SGHNT and CDR2 is YYREEE in the germline V gene (reference sequence). V dropped 1 base and J dropped 5 bases, with 10 bases sitting between them. The DNA of the CDR3 is TGTGCCAGCAGCTTGCGGGGGGGTGATCAGCCCCAGCATTTT. Translating gives CASSLRGGDQPQHF.

The CDR3 region has the DNA TGTGCCATCCGGGGGGATGGCGAAAAACTGTTTTTT. Translated, it gives CAIRGDGEKLFF. This chain uses TRBV10-3 with TRBJ1-4; D might be TRBD1 (5 bases). Trimming cost V 8 bases and J 8 bases, with 12 bases left between them. The CDR3 has 12 amino acids. Germline CDR1 is ENHRY and CDR2 is SYGVKD.

V usage is TRBV12-3 or TRBV12-4 and J usage is TRBJ2-3, with D unresolved. This CDR3 contains 12 residues. V gave up 7 bases and J gave up 4 bases, with 9 bases separating them. The CDR3 DNA is TGTGCCAGCAAGAGAAACGCAGATACGCAGTATTTT. Its protein is CASKRNADTQYF.

This clone was recorded at least ten times. The chain couples TRBV19 to TRBJ1-1, with 8 positions matching TRBD1. J gave up 1 base and V 6 bases, and 4 bases lay outside the gene matches. The CDR3 consists of 14 residues. Germline V gives CDR1 LNHDA, CDR2 SQIVND (reference sequence). The CDR3 loop reads CASRTGTGNTEAFF. CDR3 bases: TGTGCCAGTAGAACCGGGACAGGGAACACTGAAGCTTTCTTT.

This chain links TRBV18 with TRBJ1-2; D unclear. V was shortened by 2 bases and J by 4 bases, with 11 bases between the two germline ends. The CDR3 contains 14 residues. Germline V gene data show CDR1 as KGHSH and CDR2 as LQKENI. The CDR3 coding sequence is TGTGCCAGCTCACCAGTGGCCAGTGCCTATGGCTACACCTTC. This gives the protein CASSPVASAYGYTF.

V gene TRBV30 combines with J gene TRBJ2-7, with 8 bases fitting TRBD2. CDR1 is GTSNPN, CDR2 SVGIG, per germline (reference sequence). The junction had 7 bases not matched to a gene; V was cut back by 1 base and J by 5 bases. The CDR3 is 14 amino acids. Written as DNA, the CDR3 is TGTGCCTGGAGTGCGGGGGGGGGCTGGGACGAGCAGTACTTC. As protein: CAWSAGGGWDEQYF.